Presented here are 28 T cell receptor beta chains from one specimen sequenced in a study of monozygotic twins with inflammatory bowel disease. Using the 5' RACE reads, TCRdb records one entry per CDR3 protein without DNA. This sample's clone table lists about 350,000 distinct CDR3 sequences. Sequencing was done on a sample of blood. Receptor source: a human donor with ulcerative colitis or Crohn's disease, or a healthy co-twin of an affected twin (not recorded which).

The chain is built from TRBV12-3 or TRBV12-4 and TRBJ1-5; TCRdb's D call, TRBD1, is unchecked because there is no DNA. CDR3 length equals 15 residues. The CDR3 reads CASSLTGQGNQPQHF.

V usage is TRBV5-5 and J usage is TRBJ1-5. The CDR3 consists of 14 residues. The germline V gene has CDR1 SGHKS and CDR2 YYEKEE (reference sequence). Here the CDR3 reads CASSVAGFRQPQHF.

The chain's CDR3 is CATSDSGKLRTDTQYF. The chain combines TRBV24-1 with TRBJ2-3; absent DNA, TCRdb's TRBD1 call cannot be checked. Germline values: CDR1 KGHDR, CDR2 SFDVKD. There are 16 residues in the CDR3.

V usage is TRBV18 and J usage is TRBJ2-7. Germline CDR1 reads KGHSH; CDR2 reads LQKENI. The CDR3 runs 13 residues. This CDR3 reads CASSPDRSHEQYF.

This chain joins TRBV6-2 or TRBV6-3 and TRBJ1-5. CDR1 MNHEY and CDR2 SVGEGT come from the germline V gene. CDR3 size: 12 residues. The chain's CDR3 is CAAHGENQPQHF.

The V gene is TRBV3-1, the J gene TRBJ2-1. CDR1 is LGHDT, CDR2 YNNKEL, per germline (reference sequence). The length of the CDR3 is 15 residues. CDR3 in amino acids: CASSQVSGGIDEQFF.

CDR3: CASSRKGGEQYF. This chain joins TRBV27 and TRBJ2-7; TCRdb outputs TRBD1, but without DNA this stays unchecked. CDR1 MNHEY and CDR2 SMNVEV come from the germline V gene (reference sequence). The CDR3 runs to 12 residues.

This chain joins TRBV9 and TRBJ2-1; as DNA is missing, the TRBD1 call by TCRdb cannot be tested. The CDR3 has 14 residues. Germline lookup yields CDR1 SGDLS and CDR2 YYNGEE. CDR3 loop: CASSKDTGIPLPFF. Looking up the rest from reference TRBV9 and TRBJ2-1 gives the full variable domain: DSGVTQTPKHLITATGQRVTLRCSPRSGDLSVYWYQQSLDQGLQFLIQYYNGEERAKGNILERFSAQQFPDLHSELNLSSLELGDSALYFCASSKDTGIPLPFFGPGTRLTVL.

The rearrangement joins TRBV19 to TRBJ1-1. Germline values: CDR1 LNHDA, CDR2 SQIVND (reference sequence). CDR3 size: 12 residues. CDR3 protein: CASIRANTEAFF.

The V and J genes are TRBV4-1 and TRBJ1-4; with no DNA, the TCRdb D assignment of TRBD1 cannot be verified. The CDR3 contains 13 residues. In germline, CDR1 is MGHRA, CDR2 YSYEKL. CDR3 region: CASSGTGGEKLFF.

J is TRBJ2-7 and V is TRBV6-1; the D gene TCRdb calls, TRBD1, cannot be checked with no DNA. The CDR3 totals 15 residues. Germline V gene data show CDR1 as MNHNS and CDR2 as SASEGT. CDR3 region: CASSEAEEGANEQYF.

The CDR3 is CASSLEPVNTGELFF. The V call is TRBV7-7, the J call TRBJ2-2. The V gene's germline CDR1 is SSHAT and CDR2 FNYEAQ (reference sequence). This CDR3 comprises 15 residues.

The V and J genes are TRBV12-5 and TRBJ2-5; TCRdb gives TRBD2 as the D gene, but with no DNA this cannot be confirmed. This CDR3 has 15 residues. The germline gives CDR1 LGHNT, CDR2 FRNRAP. CDR3 region: CASGAPGLDGETQYF.

The chain carries TRBV6-2 or TRBV6-3 and TRBJ2-7; the D call from TCRdb, TRBD1, cannot be confirmed without DNA. The CDR3 totals 14 residues. Germline CDR1 and CDR2: MNHEY and SVGEGT. The chain's CDR3 is CASSYVATAYEQYF.

The chain is built from TRBV7-3 and TRBJ1-1. The CDR3 is 13 residues long. Germline V gives CDR1 SGHTA, CDR2 FQGTGA. The CDR3 protein is CASSLDLDTEAFF.

The chain carries TRBV2 and TRBJ1-2; checking the TCRdb D call of TRBD1 is not possible without DNA. CDR3 length: 11 amino acids. In germline, CDR1 is SNHLY, CDR2 FYNNEI. CDR3 sequence: CDSMGVYGYTF.

V usage is TRBV7-2 and J usage is TRBJ1-5; the TRBD1 assignment by TCRdb is unverifiable without DNA. The germline CDR1 and CDR2 sequences are SGHTA and FQGNSA. The CDR3 is 15 residues long. The CDR3 is CASRPTGNAGQPQHF.

The V gene is TRBV5-1, the J gene TRBJ2-2. Germline V lookup: CDR1 SGHRS, CDR2 YFSETQ. This CDR3 is 16 amino acids long. The CDR3 here is CASSLVDARNTGELFF.

This chain uses TRBV6-6 with TRBJ2-7. CDR1 is MNHNY and CDR2 is SVGAGI in the germline V gene (reference sequence). The CDR3 is made up of 13 amino acids. The CDR3 sequence: CASSYSGSYEQYF.

The chain joins TRBV5-1 to TRBJ1-2; TCRdb names TRBD1, which stays unverified in the absence of DNA. Germline V gives CDR1 SGHRS, CDR2 YFSETQ. The CDR3 loop spans 14 amino acids. CDR3 amino acids: CASSLTGRRNGYTF.

V usage is TRBV5-4 and J usage is TRBJ2-1; as DNA is missing, the TRBD2 call by TCRdb cannot be tested. Germline values: CDR1 SGHNT, CDR2 YYREEE (reference sequence). CDR3 length: 15 residues. The CDR3 is CASSDTSGGHNEQFF. Complete variable domain (other parts from reference TRBV5-4 and TRBJ2-1): ETGVTQSPTHLIKTRGQQVTLRCSSQSGHNTVSWYQQALGQGPQFIFQYYREEENGRGNFPPRFSGLQFPNYSSELNVNALELDDSALYLCASSDTSGGHNEQFFGPGTRLTVL.

J is TRBJ2-1 and V is TRBV10-3; the TRBD2 assignment by TCRdb is unverifiable without DNA. The CDR3 covers 17 residues. CDR1 and CDR2 (germline): ENHRY, SYGVKD. CDR3 protein: CAISESALAGVGNEQFF.

The chain employs TRBV10-3 and TRBJ1-6; TCRdb proposes TRBD1, but this gene call is untestable without DNA. Germline V gene lookup returns CDR1 ENHRY and CDR2 SYGVKD. CDR3 size: 15 residues. The CDR3 here is CAISLDRALHSPLHF.

The V call is TRBV5-4, the J call TRBJ2-2; without DNA, the TCRdb call of TRBD1 cannot be checked. The CDR3 extends over 15 amino acids. Germline V gene sequence: CDR1 SGHNT, CDR2 YYREEE (reference sequence). This CDR3 is CASSRQGAKTGELFF.

The chain combines TRBV20-1 with TRBJ1-4. Germline loops: CDR1 DFQATT, CDR2 SNEGSKA (reference sequence). The CDR3 has 14 amino acids. This chain's CDR3 is CSASGVGGEEKLFF.

The rearrangement uses TRBV30 and TRBJ2-3; TCRdb returns TRBD2, unconfirmable since there is no DNA. CDR1 is GTSNPN and CDR2 is SVGIG in the germline V gene (reference sequence). The length of the CDR3 is 14 residues. CDR3 sequence: CAWSLGAGTDTQYF. Full variable domain (rest looked up from reference TRBV30 and TRBJ2-3): SQTIHQWPATLVQPVGSPLSLECTVEGTSNPNLYWYRQAAGRGLQLLFYSVGIGQISSEVPQNLSASRPQDRQFILSSKKLLLSDSGFYLCAWSLGAGTDTQYFGPGTRLTVL.

This sequence joins TRBV6-6 and TRBJ1-1. The CDR3 totals 12 residues. Germline V gene data show CDR1 as MNHNY and CDR2 as SVGAGI (reference sequence). CDR3 residues: CASSYSQTEAFF.

The chain has TRBV20-1 and TRBJ2-7. The V gene's germline CDR1 is DFQATT and CDR2 SNEGSKA (reference sequence). CDR3 size: 14 residues. This CDR3 reads CSASRTEGSYEQYF.